A selection of T cell receptor beta chains follows, all from one sample in a study of response to subunit inactivated influenza vaccine. TCRdb passed the RT-PCR reads through MiXCR, listing each CDR3 protein once. The top ten clones hold less than 30% of a sample with 180,000 or so distinct CDR3 sequences, approximately 12% of them seen once. The sample also formed part of further work on T cells expressing NK-cell markers.

The material sequenced was CD8+ T cells sorted from PBMCs, taken about 13 days after vaccination. These receptors were obtained from a man aged 45-65 years who received an inactivated influenza vaccine. CDR3s include the opening cysteine and the closing phenylalanine or tryptophan. A D gene is named only where the DNA matches it firmly. A row's size may be missing; if present it is once, few, many or a size class.

size,J,D,V,DNA,CDR3
many,TRBJ2-5,.,TRBV19,TGTGCCAGTAGTATAGCGAGACGTCATCAAGAGACCCAGTACTTC,CASSIARRHQETQYF
few,TRBJ2-7,TRBD2,TRBV27,TGTGCCAGCAGTTCGCAAGCGGGGCCGCCGGGGGAGCAGTACTTC,CASSSQAGPPGEQYF
many,TRBJ2-7,.,TRBV15,TGTGCCACCAGCAGACAGGACAGCACCTACGAGCAGTACTTC,CATSRQDSTYEQYF
.,TRBJ1-2,.,TRBV2,TGTGCCAGTTACATGGTCGGAGGCTACACCTTC,CASYMVGGYTF
many,TRBJ2-2,.,TRBV12-3/TRBV12-4,TGTGCCAGCAGTTACCACCAGGGGTCCACCGGGGAGCTGTTTTTT,CASSYHQGSTGELFF
few,TRBJ2-5,.,TRBV13,TGTGCCAGCAGCAAACAGGGTTACCTCGAAGAGACCCAGTACTTC,CASSKQGYLEETQYF
few,TRBJ2-7,TRBD1,TRBV20-1,TGCAGTGCCAGGTTGGACAGGGGCGTTTACGAGCAGTACTTC,CSARLDRGVYEQYF
.,TRBJ2-2,TRBD1,TRBV27,TGTGCCAGCAGCCTTGGGGGACAGGGTTACACCGGGGAGCTGTTTTTT,CASSLGGQGYTGELFF
few,TRBJ1-5,TRBD1,TRBV28,TGTGCCAGCAGTCCGGACAGGGATAGAGGCCAGCCCCAGCATTTT,CASSPDRDRGQPQHF
.,TRBJ1-3,.,TRBV12-3/TRBV12-4,TGTGCCAGCACGCGGGAATTCTTTGGAAACACCATATATTTT,CASTREFFGNTIYF
.,TRBJ1-2,TRBD1,TRBV29-1,TGCAGCGTTCGGGACAGGGGACTCCCGGGGGGCTACACCTTC,CSVRDRGLPGGYTF
.,TRBJ2-6,.,TRBV3-1,TGTGCCAGCAGCCATTTACAGGGCTTGAAATCTGGGGCCAACGTCCTGACTTTC,CASSHLQGLKSGANVLTF
few,TRBJ2-7,TRBD1,TRBV14,TGTGCCAGCAGCCTCCGGTGGGGACAGGGTAAAGCAGAGCAGTACTTC,CASSLRWGQGKAEQYF
.,TRBJ1-6,.,TRBV28,TGTGCCAGCAGTTATCTGCTCGAGGGTTCACCCCTCCACTTT,CASSYLLEGSPLHF
many,TRBJ2-3,.,TRBV2,TGTGCCAGCAGTGAATGGGGGAGCACAGATACGCAGTATTTT,CASSEWGSTDTQYF
many,TRBJ1-1,.,TRBV7-8,TGTGCCAGCAGCTCTCGGACAGAGAACACTGAAGCTTTCTTT,CASSSRTENTEAFF
.,TRBJ2-7,.,TRBV7-2,TGTGCCAGCAGCTCAGGGACACCGTACGAGCAGTACTTC,CASSSGTPYEQYF
.,TRBJ2-1,TRBD1,TRBV29-1,TGCAGCGTATCCGGGACAGCACCCTACAATGAGCAGTTCTTC,CSVSGTAPYNEQFF
.,TRBJ2-3,.,TRBV2,TGTGCCTCCGAGGCACCACAAGCCACGGATACGCAGTATTTT,CASEAPQATDTQYF
many,TRBJ1-2,.,TRBV4-1,TGCGCCAGCAGCCAAGAGTCGGCTCTCGGTGGCTACACCTTC,CASSQESALGGYTF
few,TRBJ2-1,.,TRBV15,TGTGCCACCAGCAGAGATAGGTGGGACACACAGTTCTTC,CATSRDRWDTQFF
.,TRBJ2-7,.,TRBV28,TGTGCCAGCAGTTTCCCAGACTACGAGCAGTACTTC,CASSFPDYEQYF
.,TRBJ1-2,TRBD1,TRBV20-1,TGCAGTGCTCCCGGGGGGGGACAGGGCTACACCTTC,CSAPGGGQGYTF
few,TRBJ2-2,.,TRBV27,TGTGCCAGCAGTTTACGGAGGACCGGGGAGCTGTTTTTT,CASSLRRTGELFF
few,TRBJ2-2,.,TRBV7-2,TGTGCCAGCAGCTCCGGGGCCTACACCGGGGAGCTGTTTTTT,CASSSGAYTGELFF
few,TRBJ2-5,TRBD2,TRBV29-1,TGCAGCGGAAGGACTAGGGAAGAAGAGACCCAGTACTTC,CSGRTREEETQYF
few,TRBJ2-5,.,TRBV6-5,TGTGCCAGCAGTTGGGGATGGGGGGAGACCCAGTACTTC,CASSWGWGETQYF
few,TRBJ2-5,.,TRBV7-6,TGTGCCAGCAGCCCACAAGACGGGTTTGGGACCCAGTACTTC,CASSPQDGFGTQYF
few,TRBJ2-7,TRBD1,TRBV29-1,TGCAGCGTCACCGACAGGGGGTCCTACGAGCAGTACTTC,CSVTDRGSYEQYF
few,TRBJ1-1,TRBD1,TRBV28,TGTGCCAGCAGCCCGACAAGTGACAGGGTCGGCGCTTTCTTT,CASSPTSDRVGAFF
.,TRBJ2-1,TRBD2,TRBV6-2/TRBV6-3,TGTGCCAGCACCCAAAGGCTGGGGCGGAGGACTAGCGGGATTGGGAATGAGCAGTTCTTC,CASTQRLGRRTSGIGNEQFF
many,TRBJ2-3,TRBD2,TRBV29-1,TGCAGCGTCTGTCTAGCCGGGAGGAGCACAGATACGCAGTATTTT,CSVCLAGRSTDTQYF
many,TRBJ2-1,TRBD1,TRBV12-3/TRBV12-4,TGTGCCAGCAGTTCGACAGGGGTCTCCTACAATGAGCAGTTCTTC,CASSSTGVSYNEQFF
many,TRBJ2-2,TRBD2,TRBV14,TGTGCCAGCAGCCAAGATACGACTAGCGGGAACACCGGGGAGCTGTTTTTT,CASSQDTTSGNTGELFF
.,TRBJ1-2,.,TRBV4-3,TGCGCCAGCAGCCAAGATCGTCCCGGCGGGCTTAACTATGGCTACACCTTC,CASSQDRPGGLNYGYTF
.,TRBJ2-1,TRBD2,TRBV7-2,TGTGCCAGCAGCTCGGGGGAGGGCCTCGACAATGAGCAGTTCTTC,CASSSGEGLDNEQFF
once,TRBJ2-2,TRBD2,TRBV27,TGTGCCAGCAGTTCAGGGACTAGCCCACAAACCGGGGAGCTGTTTTTT,CASSSGTSPQTGELFF
.,TRBJ1-2,.,TRBV12-3/TRBV12-4,TGTGCCAGCAGTTTAGCGGAGACAGCGGACTATGGCTACACCTTC,CASSLAETADYGYTF
few,TRBJ2-3,TRBD2,TRBV12-3/TRBV12-4,TGTGCCAGCAGACCGGGACTAGCTGCAGATACGCAGTATTTT,CASRPGLAADTQYF
.,TRBJ1-1,.,TRBV10-3,TGTGCCATCAGTGCTTTTAAGATGAACACTGAAGCTTTCTTT,CAISAFKMNTEAFF
.,TRBJ2-6,TRBD1,TRBV10-3,TGTGCCATTAGACAGGGGGCGGACTCTGGGGCCAACGTCCTGACTTTC,CAIRQGADSGANVLTF
.,TRBJ2-7,TRBD1,TRBV20-1,TGCAGTGCTAGTGCAGGGGGCCGGGTCGACGAGCAGTACTTC,CSASAGGRVDEQYF
few,TRBJ1-4,.,TRBV20-1,TGCAGTGCGTCTCAGCCAACTAATGAAAAACTGTTTTTT,CSASQPTNEKLFF
few,TRBJ2-1,TRBD2,TRBV28,TGTGCCAGCGGGGCGGGGGGGCGATATGAGCAGTTCTTC,CASGAGGRYEQFF
.,TRBJ2-1,.,TRBV5-6,TGTGCCAGCAGCTTTTTGCAGGCCCCTTACAATGAGCAGTTCTTC,CASSFLQAPYNEQFF
.,TRBJ2-1,TRBD2,TRBV28,TGTGCCAGCAGTTCTTACGGACTAGCCCATGAGCAGTTCTTC,CASSSYGLAHEQFF
few,TRBJ2-1,TRBD2,TRBV7-8,TGTGCCAGCAGCTTAGCTGACCTAGCGGAGTGGAGCTCCTACAATGAGCAGTTCTTC,CASSLADLAEWSSYNEQFF
.,TRBJ1-2,TRBD1,TRBV27,TGTGCCAGCAGAGCCCTGGACAGGGTGGGCTATGGCTACACCTTC,CASRALDRVGYGYTF
many,TRBJ1-4,TRBD1,TRBV7-6,TGTGCCAGCAGCGCGTACCGGGACAGGGGGAATGAAAAACTGTTTTTT,CASSAYRDRGNEKLFF
many,TRBJ2-2,TRBD1,TRBV10-3,TGTGCCATCAGTCCGACAGGGGAGAACACCGGGGAGCTGTTTTTT,CAISPTGENTGELFF
.,TRBJ2-7,.,TRBV5-1,TGCGCCAGCAGCTCCCTGGCTACCTACGAGCAGTACTTC,CASSSLATYEQYF
.,TRBJ2-2,TRBD1,TRBV2,TGTGCCAGCAGTGAAGCGCCAGGGGGTCGGGGCACCGGGGAGCTGTTTTTT,CASSEAPGGRGTGELFF
few,TRBJ2-3,TRBD2,TRBV20-1,TGCAGTGCTAGAGATAAAGAGGGACTAATAGGAGATACGCAGTATTTT,CSARDKEGLIGDTQYF
.,TRBJ2-3,TRBD2,TRBV28,TGTGCCAGCATAATGGTAGCGGGAGGAACGCAGTATTTT,CASIMVAGGTQYF
many,TRBJ2-1,.,TRBV7-2,TGTGCCAGCAGCTTCGACGGAAGTGAGCAGTTCTTC,CASSFDGSEQFF
few,TRBJ2-3,.,TRBV4-1,TGCGCCAGCAGCCACAACACAGATACGCAGTATTTT,CASSHNTDTQYF
many,TRBJ2-1,.,TRBV5-6,TGTGCCAGCAGCCGGGGAAGGAATGAGCAGTTCTTC,CASSRGRNEQFF
.,TRBJ2-1,TRBD1,TRBV2,TGTGCCAGCAACAGACAGGGATCCTACAATGAGCAGTTCTTC,CASNRQGSYNEQFF
.,TRBJ2-3,TRBD2,TRBV12-3/TRBV12-4,TGTGCCAGCAGCCCAGGGACTACTAGCACAGATGCGCAGTATTTT,CASSPGTTSTDAQYF